These 24 T cell receptor beta chains were all obtained from the same sample, sequenced in a study of shared clonotypes between healthy human individuals. TCRdb keeps only in-frame clones here, not all; method: immunoSEQ multiplex PCR. This table has more than 400,000 clones, 90% to 97% appearing once. Material for sequencing was naive CD4+ T cells sorted from blood. Subset defined: CD45RA+ positively selected. These receptors were taken from a woman in her 30s in good health.

This chain uses TRBV11-2 with TRBJ2-2; D not certain. The CDR3 is 14 residues long. V gave up 1 base and J gave up 4 bases, with 7 bases separating them. Per the germline V gene, CDR1 is SGHAT and CDR2 is FQNNGV. CDR3 amino acids: CASSLAGRTGELFF. The CDR3 DNA is TGTGCCAGCAGCTTAGCGGGCCGCACCGGGGAGCTGTTTTTT.

The gene calls are TRBV7-2 and TRBJ2-2; D might be TRBD1 (5 bases). V was shortened by 3 bases and J by 5 bases, with 16 bases between the two germline ends. Germline-derived CDR1 and CDR2 are SGHTA and FQGNSA. This CDR3 is built from 16 residues. This chain's CDR3 is CASSLEVGQRTGELFF. Written as DNA, the CDR3 is TGTGCCAGCAGCTTGGAAGTGGGGCAAAGGACCGGGGAGCTGTTTTTT.

The rearrangement links TRBV19 to TRBJ1-5; D is undetermined. The ends were cut back, 3 bases at V and 3 bases at J, with 6 bases in the middle. Germline loops: CDR1 LNHDA, CDR2 SQIVND (reference sequence). The CDR3 runs to 13 residues. This chain's CDR3 is CASSMSHNQPQHF. The CDR3 DNA is TGTGCCAGTAGTATGTCTCACAATCAGCCCCAGCATTTT.

This sequence joins TRBV19 and TRBJ1-1; no reliable D call. This CDR3 region has 15 residues. The germline V and J ends were trimmed by 6 bases and 1 base, with 15 bases remaining between them. CDR1 is LNHDA and CDR2 is SQIVND in the germline V gene (reference sequence). CDR3 sequence reads: CASSSSAEGNTEAFF. In nucleotides, the CDR3 is TGTGCCAGTAGCTCAAGTGCGGAAGGGAACACTGAAGCTTTCTTT.

V usage is TRBV4-1 and J usage is TRBJ2-5; 10 bases map to TRBD2. V lost 2 bases to trimming and J lost 2 bases; unmatched junction nucleotides: 5. CDR1 is MGHRA, CDR2 YSYEKL, per germline. CDR3 length equals 16 residues. The CDR3 DNA follows: TGCGCCAGCAGCCAAACAGGACTAGCGGAACAAGAGACCCAGTACTTC. Its protein is CASSQTGLAEQETQYF.

The chain recombines TRBV5-4 with TRBJ1-3; 7 bases match TRBD1. V was clipped by 4 bases and J by 0 bases; unmatched bases: 7. CDR1 is SGHNT and CDR2 is YYREEE in the germline V gene (reference sequence). The length of the CDR3 is 16 residues. The CDR3 DNA reads TGTGCCAGCAGCCACCGGACAGGCCCCTCTGGAAACACCATATATTTT. It encodes CASSHRTGPSGNTIYF.

The chain combines TRBV28 with TRBJ2-5; either TRBD1 or TRBD2 may supply D (5 bases each). The end of the DNA aligns better with TRBJ2-7, so the J call may be wrong. CDR3 length: 14 amino acids. Germline assignment: CDR1 MDHEN and CDR2 SYDVKM. DNA for the CDR3: TGTGCCAGCAGCGGGGCCTGGTACTCCTACGAGCAGTACTTC. Translation: CASSGAWYSYEQYF.

The chain employs TRBV6-1 and TRBJ2-7; D is ambiguous. CDR3 size: 15 residues. Germline V lookup: CDR1 MNHNS, CDR2 SASEGT. Trimming pared 8 bases from V and 2 bases from J, leaving 19 bases between. The CDR3 loop is CASRTNPDGAYEQYF. The CDR3 DNA reads TGTGCCAGCCGGACCAACCCAGACGGAGCCTACGAGCAGTACTTC.

This chain connects TRBV5-4 to TRBJ2-5; 8 nucleotides match TRBD1. The CDR3 consists of 14 residues. Per germline, CDR1 SGHNT and CDR2 YYREEE (reference sequence). Trimming took 4 bases from V and 5 from J; bases not matched to a gene: 7. CDR3 nucleotides: TGTGCCAGCAGCCCTACAGGGGGTCGGGAGACCCAGTACTTC. Its translation is CASSPTGGRETQYF.

This chain uses TRBV7-8 with TRBJ2-1; 12 nucleotides line up with TRBD2. The V gene's germline CDR1 is SGHVS and CDR2 FQNEAQ. CDR3 length: 14 residues. With 4 bases clipped from V and 13 bases from J, the junction kept 8 bases outside the gene matches. CDR3 in amino acids: CASSSRTSGAEQFF. For the CDR3, the DNA is TGTGCCAGCAGCTCTAGGACTAGCGGGGCAGAACAGTTCTTC.

The chain recombines TRBV10-3 with TRBJ1-1; tentatively, D is TRBD1 (6 bases). V was cut by 6 bases and J by 1 base, with 12 bases left in between. Germline V CDR1 and CDR2: ENHRY, SYGVKD. The CDR3 loop spans 14 amino acids. CDR3 loop: CAISGQPTNTEAFF. Written as DNA, the CDR3 is TGTGCCATCAGCGGACAGCCCACGAACACTGAAGCTTTCTTT.

V gene TRBV13 combines with J gene TRBJ2-7; the match to TRBD2 covers 8 bases. From germline, CDR1 is PRHDT and CDR2 FYEKMQ (reference sequence). CDR3 size: 16 residues. Losses at the gene ends were 5 bases for V and 6 bases for J; bases not matched to a gene: 15. The CDR3 nucleotides are TGTGCCAGCAGCCCCATCCCTGGCGCGGGAGGCAGCGAGCAGTACTTC. Translation: CASSPIPGAGGSEQYF.

The V and J genes are TRBV18 and TRBJ2-7, with D unclear. Germline V gene data show CDR1 as KGHSH and CDR2 as LQKENI. The CDR3 runs 13 residues. The germline V and J ends were trimmed by 6 bases and 2 bases, with 11 bases remaining between them. The CDR3 reads CASSPFATYEQYF. In DNA, the CDR3 is TGTGCCAGCTCGCCGTTTGCGACCTACGAGCAGTACTTC.

This chain links TRBV4-1 with TRBJ2-2; no firm D call. The V end lost 0 bases, the J end lost 6 bases, and 11 bases lay between the germline ends. Per germline, CDR1 MGHRA and CDR2 YSYEKL. This CDR3 contains 15 residues. The CDR3, as DNA: TGCGCCAGCAGCCAAGACCTTCCCTGGGCCGGGGAGCTGTTTTTT. It yields the protein CASSQDLPWAGELFF.

The chain carries TRBV18 and TRBJ2-1, with 9 positions matching TRBD2. With V trimmed by 0 bases and J by 4 bases, 4 bases remained unmatched. The CDR3 runs 16 residues. CDR1 and CDR2 from the germline V gene are KGHSH and LQKENI. CDR3 loop: CASSPPGSGRYNEQFF. For the CDR3, the DNA is TGTGCCAGCTCACCACCGGGTAGCGGGAGATACAATGAGCAGTTCTTC.

This clone was seen only once. DNA of the CDR3: TGTGCCAGCTCAAAACGACCACCAACTAATGAAAAACTGTTTTTT. Encoded protein: CASSKRPPTNEKLFF. V and J are TRBV27 and TRBJ1-4; D is unclear. Trimming took 8 bases from V and 0 from J, leaving 13 bases between them. This CDR3 region has 15 residues. In germline, CDR1 is MNHEY, CDR2 SMNVEV (reference sequence).

The V call is TRBV6-6, the J call TRBJ2-7; 8 nucleotides match TRBD1. CDR1 and CDR2 (germline): MNHNY, SVGAGI (reference sequence). V shed 4 bases, J shed 6 bases, and the junction held 5 bases outside the gene matches. This CDR3 is 13 amino acids long. The CDR3 sequence: CASSLGQATEQYF. CDR3 DNA: TGTGCCAGCAGTTTGGGACAGGCGACCGAGCAGTACTTC.

J is TRBJ2-6 and V is TRBV27; D is ambiguous. Looked up from germline, CDR1 is MNHEY and CDR2 is SMNVEV (reference sequence). CDR3 length: 15 residues. The V end was cut by 5 bases, the J end by 0 bases, with 8 bases between. The CDR3 DNA is TGTGCCAGCAGTCGGACGGGCTCTGGGGCCAACGTCCTGACTTTC. Encoded protein: CASSRTGSGANVLTF.

This clone was seen a single time. CDR3 coding DNA: TGTGCCAGTCCCCCTCCGACTCGGCGGGGAAACAATGAGCAGTTCTTC. It encodes CASPPPTRRGNNEQFF. This sequence joins TRBV19 and TRBJ2-1; a weak D match, TRBD2 (6 bases). Looked up from germline, CDR1 is LNHDA and CDR2 is SQIVND (reference sequence). Trimming stripped 8 bases from V and 5 bases from J, with 22 bases between. CDR3 length: 16 amino acids.

The chain couples TRBV4-1 to TRBJ1-5; D is undetermined. The V gene's germline CDR1 is MGHRA and CDR2 YSYEKL. The CDR3 length is 14 residues. V lost 2 bases and J 9 bases, leaving 14 bases between the germline ends. CDR3 protein: CASSQTLEHRPQHF. The CDR3 coding sequence is TGCGCCAGCAGCCAAACACTGGAGCACAGGCCCCAGCATTTT.

The CDR3 reads CASRKDSRYGYTF. The CDR3 nucleotides are TGTGCCAGCAGAAAAGACAGTCGCTATGGCTACACCTTC. V gene TRBV2 combines with J gene TRBJ1-2; weak D call: TRBD1 (5 bases). The germline V gene has CDR1 SNHLY and CDR2 FYNNEI. With 6 bases removed from V and 4 bases from J, the gap between germline ends came to 12 bases. This CDR3 contains 13 residues.

The chain is built from TRBV27 and TRBJ2-3; tentatively, D is TRBD1 (6 bases). The V end lost 7 bases, the J end lost 7 bases, and 15 bases lay between the germline ends. Germline loops: CDR1 MNHEY, CDR2 SMNVEV (reference sequence). CDR3 length equals 13 residues. The DNA of the CDR3 is TGTGCCAGCAAAGGACAGTCCCGCAATACGCAGTATTTT. It translates to CASKGQSRNTQYF.

The chain employs TRBV19 and TRBJ2-1; 7 bases agree with TRBD2. V lost 4 bases, J lost 8 bases, and 5 bases stayed unmatched. Germline loops: CDR1 LNHDA, CDR2 SQIVND (reference sequence). CDR3 length equals 13 residues. In DNA, the CDR3 is TGTGCCAGTAGTAATCAGCGGGGTTATGAGCAGTTCTTC. This gives the protein CASSNQRGYEQFF. Supplemented by reference TRBV19 and TRBJ2-1, the full variable domain reads DGGITQSPKYLFRKEGQNVTLSCEQNLNHDAMYWYRQDPGQGLRLIYYSQIVNDFQKGDIAEGYSVSREKKESFPLTVTSAQKNPTAFYLCASSNQRGYEQFFGPGTRLTVL.

The J gene is TRBJ2-5, the V gene TRBV29-1; D call uncertain. Looked up from germline, CDR1 is SQVTM and CDR2 is ANQGSEA. The CDR3 is 14 amino acids. The V gene lost 1 base and the J gene lost 0 bases, with 9 bases spanning the gap. In DNA form, the CDR3 reads TGCAGCGTTGAAGGGCTCCTGTACCAAGAGACCCAGTACTTC. Encoded protein: CSVEGLLYQETQYF.